The clone carrying this TCR beta chain was seen repeatedly, ten times or more. This entry comes from a study of neurological immune-mediated disorders. CDR3 length: 13 amino acids. V gave up 8 bases and J gave up 0 bases; unmatched junction bases: 3. MiXCR, applied by TCRdb to the 5' RACE reads, yields one record per CDR3 protein. The table shows under 60,000 distinct CDR3 sequences, with around a sixth occurring only once. V usage is TRBV12-3 or TRBV12-4 and J usage is TRBJ1-2; 7 positions agree with TRBD1. Sequenced sample: PBMCs. The clonotype comes from a man between 60 and 75 years old in good health. CDR3 in DNA: TGTGCCAGCGGGGACAGAGCTAACTATGGCTACACCTTC. Translated: CASGDRANYGYTF.